This TCR beta chain was identified during a study of T cell repertoires in cytomegalovirus infection. Study-wide findings and caveats: The ex vivo response was dominated by HLA-C-restricted CMV-specific TCR beta clonotypes. Based on cumulative public TCR beta family frequency, carriers of CMV plus the relevant HLA were identified.

TCRdb processed the reads anew with MiXCR; each CDR3 protein has one entry. The sample holds approximately 180,000 distinct CDR3 sequences, roughly a fifth seen once. The CDR3 runs 15 residues. The germline V gene encodes CDR1 LNHDA and CDR2 SQIVND (reference sequence). V lost 3 bases to trimming and J lost 6 bases; unmatched junction nucleotides: 11. This clonotype has just a few counts. What it binds is not known. Sample: PBMCs. The chain couples TRBV19 to TRBJ2-7, with 7 bases matching TRBD2. The sequence came from a human donor in good health (CMV status not recorded). Some clones in this sample may be carry-over from other donors' samples. The CDR3 nucleotides read TGTGCCAGTAGTATTTCTGCGGGAGATTCTCGCGAGCAGTACTTC. Translation gives CASSISAGDSREQYF.